Listed below are T cell receptor beta chains from one sample, sequenced in a study of blood T cells in healthy people across ages. TCRdb re-called the 5' RACE reads through MiXCR, storing one row per CDR3 protein. The sample has about 780,000 distinct CDR3 sequences; roughly 46% are singletons. The sequencing sample was made of blood. These receptors originate from an elderly man in good health. Both conserved end residues are part of each CDR3. Fields, in order: clone size, J gene, D gene, V gene, CDR3 protein, CDR3 DNA. The D gene is left open where the match is weak. A row's size may be missing; if present it is once, few, many or a size class.

>many|TRBJ2-2|-|TRBV2
CASTVRSNTGELFF
TGTGCCAGCACTGTCAGGTCGAACACCGGGGAGCTGTTTTTT
>few|TRBJ2-3|-|TRBV29-1
CSVQGGRTSTDTQYF
TGCAGCGTCCAAGGAGGGCGTACTAGCACAGATACGCAGTATTTT
>-|TRBJ1-5|-|TRBV7-2
CASSLDKGKPQHF
TGTGCCAGCAGCTTGGACAAGGGAAAGCCCCAGCATTTT
>few|TRBJ2-7|TRBD2|TRBV20-1
CSAGGEGLAGGRDEQYF
TGCAGTGCAGGTGGGGAGGGACTAGCGGGAGGGAGGGACGAGCAGTACTTC
>-|TRBJ2-2|TRBD2|TRBV2
CASSETTSGRPGELFF
TGTGCCAGCAGTGAAACTACTAGCGGGAGGCCCGGGGAGCTGTTTTTT
>-|TRBJ2-1|TRBD2|TRBV20-1
CSARKGAGTYNEQFF
TGCAGTGCCAGGAAAGGAGCGGGGACCTACAATGAGCAGTTCTTC
>-|TRBJ2-5|-|TRBV4-1
CASSRNRRETQYF
TGCGCCAGCAGCCGGAATCGTCGGGAGACCCAGTACTTC
>-|TRBJ2-5|TRBD2|TRBV20-1
CSALLAGVETQYF
TGCAGTGCTTTACTAGCGGGAGTGGAGACCCAGTACTTC
>once|TRBJ2-1|TRBD2|TRBV29-1
CSVDILAGGPGEQFF
TGCAGCGTTGACATTTTAGCGGGAGGGCCAGGTGAGCAGTTCTTC
>-|TRBJ2-7|-|TRBV7-6
CASSLGALNEQYF
TGTGCCAGCAGCTTAGGAGCGCTCAATGAGCAGTACTTC
>few|TRBJ2-1|-|TRBV7-2
CASSSTRQSRGEQFF
TGTGCCAGCAGCTCCACCCGTCAATCTAGGGGTGAGCAGTTCTTC
>once|TRBJ1-1|-|TRBV29-1
CSVKGEGRGTEAFF
TGCAGCGTGAAGGGAGAGGGGCGGGGAACTGAAGCTTTCTTT
>once|TRBJ2-7|TRBD1|TRBV5-1
CASSFDRGGSYEQYF
TGCGCCAGCAGCTTTGACAGGGGAGGATCTTACGAGCAGTACTTC
>few|TRBJ2-1|-|TRBV20-1
CSAPNRVHEQFF
TGCAGTGCACCTAACAGGGTCCATGAGCAGTTCTTC
>many|TRBJ2-7|TRBD2|TRBV10-3
CAVERETYNEQYF
TGTGCCGTCGAGCGGGAAACCTACAATGAGCAGTACTTC
>many|TRBJ2-7|-|TRBV29-1
CSVRVAYEQYF
TGCAGCGTTAGAGTAGCCTACGAGCAGTACTTC
>-|TRBJ2-7|-|TRBV20-1
CSAEGRRSYNEQYF
TGCAGTGCCGAGGGACGGCGATCCTACAATGAGCAGTACTTC
>-|TRBJ2-7|TRBD2|TRBV20-1
CSAGTAGLAGNNEQYF
TGCAGTGCTGGGACGGCTGGACTAGCGGGTAACAATGAGCAGTACTTC
>few|TRBJ1-2|-|TRBV6-1
CASSEGDQNSYGYTF
TGTGCCAGCAGTGAAGGCGACCAAAATAGCTATGGCTACACCTTC
>-|TRBJ2-7|TRBD2|TRBV5-1
CTSQPGLAGGSYNEQYF
TGCACCAGTCAGCCGGGACTAGCGGGAGGAAGCTACAATGAGCAGTACTTC
>-|TRBJ1-1|-|TRBV12-3/TRBV12-4
CASSPGPVVRAFF
TGTGCCAGCAGTCCCGGGCCAGTCGTTCGGGCTTTCTTT
>few|TRBJ2-7|-|TRBV27
CASSLYYGSYEQYF
TGTGCCAGCAGTTTATATTACGGATCCTACGAGCAGTACTTC
>-|TRBJ2-7|-|TRBV30
CAWSGQGPYEQYF
TGTGCCTGGAGTGGGCAGGGACCCTACGAGCAGTACTTC
>few|TRBJ2-1|TRBD2|TRBV28
CASRGLAGGSYNEQFF
TGTGCCAGCAGGGGATTAGCGGGAGGCTCCTACAATGAGCAGTTCTTC